This T cell receptor (beta chain) was retrieved from a study of T cells expressing NK-cell markers. In the study overall: The study drew TCR beta repertoires from sorted CD3+CD56+NKG2C+, CD3+CD56+NKG2C- and CD3+CD56-NKG2C+ T cells. There were seven HCMV-seropositive donors and one seronegative donor among the eight sequenced.

The CDR3 contains 15 residues. With UMIs, 5'RACE template switching was used to make TCR beta cDNA. TCRdb reprocessed the 5' RACE reads and reports one entry per CDR3 protein, with no DNA. This sample's clone table lists approximately 110,000 distinct CDR3 sequences. This receptor was identified in a woman aged 18 to 69 in good health. J is TRBJ2-7 and V is TRBV12-3 or TRBV12-4; TCRdb calls TRBD1, which cannot be checked without DNA. Sequenced: blood T cells: a sorted CD56 or NKG2C T cell subset, CD4+ or CD8+ T cells, or bulk PBMC T cells (not recorded which). CDR3 sequence reads: CASSPQDRAIYEQYF.